These 20 T cell receptor beta chains share one sample of origin, sequenced in a study of OX40 agonist ivuxolimab in advanced cancers. Sequencing was performed with immunoSEQ multiplex PCR; in TCRdb, only in-frame clones are kept and a portion is missing. This sample has 12,000 to 15,000 clones, with about 89% found just once. This sample comprised CD4+ or CD8+ T cells sorted from blood, obtained in a trial of the OX40 agonist ivuxolimab. All receptors derive from an adult with an advanced solid tumor such as melanoma, head and neck, liver or kidney cancer.

V and J are TRBV29-1 and TRBJ2-6; the D is unclear. The germline CDR1 and CDR2 sequences are SQVTM and ANQGSEA. The CDR3 has 14 residues. The germline V and J ends were trimmed by 4 bases and 4 bases, with 11 bases remaining between them. The DNA for the CDR3 is TGCAGCGTTGTGTGGGTGAGGGGGGCCAACGTCCTGACTTTC. It translates to CSVVWVRGANVLTF.

This chain connects TRBV7-9 to TRBJ2-7, with TRBD1 identical over 8 bases. Trimming removed 1 base from V and 3 bases from J; junction bases left unmatched: 5. Germline assignment: CDR1 SEHNR and CDR2 FQNEAQ (reference sequence). This CDR3 has 15 amino acids. The CDR3 DNA reads TGTGCCAGCAGCTTAGGACAGGGGATATACTACGAGCAGTACTTC. Amino acids: CASSLGQGIYYEQYF.

The chain combines TRBV7-9 with TRBJ1-5; the match to TRBD1 covers 7 bases. Trimming at V came to 4 bases and at J to 3 bases, leaving 3 bases not matched to a gene. The germline V gene encodes CDR1 SEHNR and CDR2 FQNEAQ (reference sequence). CDR3 length: 14 amino acids. For the CDR3, the DNA is TGTGCCAGCAGCTCAGGGGGGAACAATCAGCCCCAGCATTTT. Translating gives CASSSGGNNQPQHF.

This clone was observed a single time. The rearrangement joins TRBV6-5 to TRBJ1-2; D possibly corresponds to TRBD1 (5 bases). CDR3 size: 16 residues. Trimming left V 2 bases short and J 2 bases short, with 15 bases between. The V gene's germline CDR1 is MNHEY and CDR2 SVGAGI. The DNA of the CDR3 is TGTGCCAGCAGTTACGTAGAGGAGGGGCAGAACTATGGCTACACCTTC. Translating it yields CASSYVEEGQNYGYTF.

The chain has TRBV9 and TRBJ1-2, with unresolved D. The V and J ends lost 4 bases and 1 base respectively, with 8 bases between them. The CDR3 runs to 13 residues. The germline V gene has CDR1 SGDLS and CDR2 YYNGEE. DNA of the CDR3: TGTGCCAGCAGCCTGGGCAGTAACTATGGCTACACCTTC. Translation: CASSLGSNYGYTF.

V gene TRBV27 combines with J gene TRBJ2-7; D is ambiguous. This CDR3 contains 13 residues. The germline CDR1 and CDR2 sequences are MNHEY and SMNVEV (reference sequence). Trimming shortened V by 4 bases and J by 0 bases, and 7 bases separated the two germline ends. CDR3 residues: CASSSPPSYEQYF. CDR3 nucleotides: TGTGCCAGCAGTTCACCCCCCTCCTACGAGCAGTACTTC.

The genes are TRBV27 and TRBJ1-5; no firm D call. Deletions cut 2 bases from V and 2 bases from J, with 4 bases between. The CDR3 runs 13 residues. Looked up from germline, CDR1 is MNHEY and CDR2 is SMNVEV (reference sequence). The CDR3, as DNA: TGTGCCAGCAGTTTACTTGGCAATCAGCCCCAGCATTTT. Protein sequence: CASSLLGNQPQHF.

This clone was found a few times. The gene calls are TRBV27 and TRBJ2-5, with TRBD2 as a possible D gene (5 bases). The V and J ends lost 1 base and 5 bases respectively, with 11 bases between them. Germline assignment: CDR1 MNHEY and CDR2 SMNVEV (reference sequence). This CDR3 is 14 amino acids long. CDR3 in amino acids: CASSLLEELETQYF. In DNA, the CDR3 is TGTGCCAGCAGTTTATTGGAGGAGTTGGAGACCCAGTACTTC.

This clone was picked up a small number of times. The chain combines TRBV4-1 with TRBJ2-3; D tentatively fits TRBD1 or TRBD2 (5 bases each). CDR1 is MGHRA, CDR2 YSYEKL, per germline. V shed 3 bases and J shed 1 base, with 8 bases lying between them. The CDR3 contains 14 residues. The CDR3 DNA follows: TGCGCCAGCAGCCACCCGGGACGCACAGATACGCAGTATTTT. Its protein product is CASSHPGRTDTQYF.

A few counts support this clone. The chain has TRBV7-8 and TRBJ1-2; 7 nucleotides agree with TRBD1. Germline V lookup: CDR1 SGHVS, CDR2 FQNEAQ. The junction had 4 bases not matched to a gene; V was cut back by 5 bases and J by 4 bases. The CDR3 loop spans 13 amino acids. DNA of the CDR3: TGTGCCAGCAGCAAAGGGGGCTCCTATGGCTACACCTTC. The encoded protein is CASSKGGSYGYTF.

The chain uses TRBV9 and TRBJ2-7; 8 bases line up with TRBD1. Germline values: CDR1 SGDLS, CDR2 YYNGEE. The CDR3 sequence is 14 residues long. After removal of 4 bases from V and 2 bases from J, the junction contained 5 bases not matched to a gene. CDR3 region: CASSMTGAPYEQYF. CDR3 nucleotide sequence: TGTGCCAGCAGCATGACAGGGGCCCCCTACGAGCAGTACTTC.

CDR3 bases: TGTGCCAGCAGCTCTGCCGCCACAGGGAACACTGAAGCTTTCTTT. Encoded protein: CASSSAATGNTEAFF. J is TRBJ1-1 and V is TRBV11-3, with D possibly TRBD1 on 5 matching bases. This CDR3 region has 15 residues. V was trimmed by 4 bases and J by 1 base, leaving 13 bases between them. Germline loops: CDR1 SGHNT, CDR2 YENEEA. Complete variable domain (other parts from reference TRBV11-3 and TRBJ1-1): EAGVVQSPRYKIIEKKQPVAFWCNPISGHNTLYWYLQNLGQGPELLIRYENEEAVDDSQLPKDRFSAERLKGVDSTLKIQPAELGDSAVYLCASSSAATGNTEAFFGQGTRLTVV.

The rearrangement joins TRBV7-9 to TRBJ1-1; weak D call: TRBD1 (5 bases). There are 14 residues in the CDR3. Deletions cut 3 bases from V and 5 bases from J, with 13 bases between. From germline, CDR1 is SEHNR and CDR2 FQNEAQ (reference sequence). The CDR3 loop is CASSFASRGTEAFF. The CDR3 nucleotides read TGTGCCAGCAGCTTTGCTAGTAGGGGAACTGAAGCTTTCTTT.

This chain joins TRBV27 and TRBJ2-1; 11 nucleotides line up with TRBD2. This CDR3 has 14 residues. The germline CDR1 and CDR2 sequences are MNHEY and SMNVEV (reference sequence). V trimming: 7 bases; J trimming: 7 bases; junction bases outside the gene matches: 6. CDR3 in DNA: TGTGCCAGCAACCTAGCGGGAGGAACAAATGAGCAGTTCTTC. Translating gives CASNLAGGTNEQFF.

This chain joins TRBV7-6 and TRBJ2-2; D remains ambiguous. With 0 bases removed from V and 5 bases from J, the gap between germline ends came to 10 bases. This CDR3 region has 15 residues. Germline V CDR1 and CDR2: SGHVS, FNYEAQ. CDR3 in amino acids: CASSLALWGTGELFF. For the CDR3, the DNA is TGTGCCAGCAGCTTAGCTCTGTGGGGAACCGGGGAGCTGTTTTTT. Full variable domain (missing parts from reference TRBV7-6 and TRBJ2-2): GAGVSQSPRYKVTKRGQDVALRCDPISGHVSLYWYRQALGQGPEFLTYFNYEAQQDKSGLPNDRFSAERPEGSISTLTIQRTEQRDSAMYRCASSLALWGTGELFFGEGSRLTVL.

The J gene is TRBJ1-1, the V gene TRBV11-2, with a tentative D call TRBD1 (5 bases). The CDR3 contains 14 residues. Trimming left V 1 base short and J 4 bases short, with 10 bases between. Per the germline V gene, CDR1 is SGHAT and CDR2 is FQNNGV. The CDR3 DNA reads TGTGCCAGCAGCTTAGGCCAGGGATTCACTGAAGCTTTCTTT. This sequence encodes CASSLGQGFTEAFF.

This clone has only one observation. The chain links TRBV14 to TRBJ2-3, with TRBD1 matching 8 bases. The germline gives CDR1 SGHDN, CDR2 FVKESK. This CDR3 has 18 amino acids. V lost 0 bases and J lost 5; bases outside the gene matches: 13. CDR3 DNA sequence: TGTGCCAGCAGCCAAGAAACCCGGGCAGGGGGCGAAGGAGATACGCAGTATTTT. Translated: CASSQETRAGGEGDTQYF.

J is TRBJ2-7 and V is TRBV27, with 9 positions matching TRBD1. Germline V gene lookup returns CDR1 MNHEY and CDR2 SMNVEV (reference sequence). J was trimmed by 9 bases and V by 2 bases; bases with no gene match: 11. This CDR3 spans 15 amino acids. The CDR3 DNA sequence: TGTGCCAGCAGTTTAACTGGGACAGGGATAGTTGGGCAGTACTTC. Translated: CASSLTGTGIVGQYF.

CDR3 DNA: TGTGCCACCTCTCCCGCGAGGCCTGGGGCCAACGTCCTGACTTTC. This encodes CATSPARPGANVLTF. The V and J genes are TRBV5-4 and TRBJ2-6, with no clear D. CDR3 size: 15 residues. Trimming took 9 bases from V and 2 from J, leaving 15 bases between them. CDR1 is SGHNT and CDR2 is YYREEE in the germline V gene (reference sequence).

This clone is medium-sized within its sample. The chain carries TRBV28 and TRBJ2-7; D perhaps matches TRBD1 (6 bases). The CDR3 sequence is 15 residues long. Trimming stripped 3 bases from V and 2 bases from J, with 14 bases between. Germline assignment: CDR1 MDHEN and CDR2 SYDVKM. CDR3: CASSFGQGSTYEQYF. The CDR3 region has the DNA TGTGCCAGCAGTTTCGGCCAGGGGTCCACCTACGAGCAGTACTTC.